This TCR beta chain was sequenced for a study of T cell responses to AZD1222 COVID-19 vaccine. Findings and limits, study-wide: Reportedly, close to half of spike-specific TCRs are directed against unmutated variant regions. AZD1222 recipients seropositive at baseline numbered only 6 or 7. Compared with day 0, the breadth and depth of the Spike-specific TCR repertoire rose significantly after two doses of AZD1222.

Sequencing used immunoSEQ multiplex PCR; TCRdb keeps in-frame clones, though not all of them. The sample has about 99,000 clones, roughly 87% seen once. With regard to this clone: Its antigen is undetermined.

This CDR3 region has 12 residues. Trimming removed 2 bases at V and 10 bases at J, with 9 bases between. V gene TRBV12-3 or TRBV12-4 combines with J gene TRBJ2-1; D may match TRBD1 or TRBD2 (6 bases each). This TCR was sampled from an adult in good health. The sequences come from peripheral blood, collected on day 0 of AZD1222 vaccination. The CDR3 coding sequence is TGTGCCAGCAGTTTAAGGGGGGACGAGCAGTTCTTC. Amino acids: CASSLRGDEQFF.